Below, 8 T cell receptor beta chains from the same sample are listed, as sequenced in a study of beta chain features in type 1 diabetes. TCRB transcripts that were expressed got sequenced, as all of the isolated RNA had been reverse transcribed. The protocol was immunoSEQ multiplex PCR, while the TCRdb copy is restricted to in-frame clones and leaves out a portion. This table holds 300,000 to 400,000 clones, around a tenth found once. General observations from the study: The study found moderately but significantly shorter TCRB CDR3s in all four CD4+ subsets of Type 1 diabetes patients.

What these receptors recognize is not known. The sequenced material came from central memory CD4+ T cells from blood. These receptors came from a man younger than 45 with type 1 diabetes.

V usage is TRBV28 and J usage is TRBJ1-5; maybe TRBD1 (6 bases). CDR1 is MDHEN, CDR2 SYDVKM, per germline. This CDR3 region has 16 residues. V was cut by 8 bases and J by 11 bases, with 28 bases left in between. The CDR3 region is CASARLTGREVRSQHF. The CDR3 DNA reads TGTGCCAGCGCACGATTAACAGGGAGGGAGGTTAGGTCCCAGCATTTT.

DNA of the CDR3: TGTGCCAGCAGCTCAGGGGGGAGCTCCTACAATGAGCAGTTCTTC. Amino acids: CASSSGGSSYNEQFF. The chain carries TRBV7-3 and TRBJ2-1; D possibly corresponds to TRBD1 (7 bases). The V gene's germline CDR1 is SGHTA and CDR2 FQGTGA. The CDR3 runs 15 residues. V lost 4 bases and J 0 bases, leaving 10 bases between the germline ends.

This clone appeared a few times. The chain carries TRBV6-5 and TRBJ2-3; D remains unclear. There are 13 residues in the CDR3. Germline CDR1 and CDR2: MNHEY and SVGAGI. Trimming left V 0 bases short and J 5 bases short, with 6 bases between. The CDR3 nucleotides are TGTGCCAGCAGTTACTCCTGGAAAGATACGCAGTATTTT. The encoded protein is CASSYSWKDTQYF.

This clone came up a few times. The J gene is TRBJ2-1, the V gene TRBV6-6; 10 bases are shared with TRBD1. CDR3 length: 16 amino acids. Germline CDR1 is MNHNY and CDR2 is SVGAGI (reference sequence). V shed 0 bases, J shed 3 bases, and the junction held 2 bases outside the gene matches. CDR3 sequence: CASSYSGTGDYNEQFF. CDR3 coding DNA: TGTGCCAGCAGTTACTCCGGGACAGGGGACTACAATGAGCAGTTCTTC.

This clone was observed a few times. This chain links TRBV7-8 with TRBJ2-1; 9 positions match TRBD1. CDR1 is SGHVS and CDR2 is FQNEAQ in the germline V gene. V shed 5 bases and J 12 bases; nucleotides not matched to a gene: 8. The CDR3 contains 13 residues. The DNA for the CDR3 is TGTGCCAGCAGCGCCGGGACAGGGCCAGGGCAGTTCTTC. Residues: CASSAGTGPGQFF.

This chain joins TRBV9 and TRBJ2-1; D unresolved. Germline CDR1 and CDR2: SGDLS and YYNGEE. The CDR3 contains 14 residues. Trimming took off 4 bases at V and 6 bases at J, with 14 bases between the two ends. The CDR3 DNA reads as TGTGCCAGCAGCAACCAAGTGGCCCTCAATGAGCAGTTCTTC. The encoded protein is CASSNQVALNEQFF. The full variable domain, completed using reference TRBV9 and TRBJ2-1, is DSGVTQTPKHLITATGQRVTLRCSPRSGDLSVYWYQQSLDQGLQFLIQYYNGEERAKGNILERFSAQQFPDLHSELNLSSLELGDSALYFCASSNQVALNEQFFGPGTRLTVL.

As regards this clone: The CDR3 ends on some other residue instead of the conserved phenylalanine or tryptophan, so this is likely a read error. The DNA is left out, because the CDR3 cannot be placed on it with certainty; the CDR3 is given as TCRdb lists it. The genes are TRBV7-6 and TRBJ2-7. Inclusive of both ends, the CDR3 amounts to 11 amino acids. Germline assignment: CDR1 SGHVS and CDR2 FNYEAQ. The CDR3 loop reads CASSLLRQSFG.

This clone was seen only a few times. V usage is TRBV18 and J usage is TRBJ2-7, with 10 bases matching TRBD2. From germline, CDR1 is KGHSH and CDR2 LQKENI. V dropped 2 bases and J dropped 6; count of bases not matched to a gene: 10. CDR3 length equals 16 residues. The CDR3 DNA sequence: TGTGCCAGCTCACCAACGATAAGCGGGAGGGCCCTCGAGCAGTACTTC. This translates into CASSPTISGRALEQYF.